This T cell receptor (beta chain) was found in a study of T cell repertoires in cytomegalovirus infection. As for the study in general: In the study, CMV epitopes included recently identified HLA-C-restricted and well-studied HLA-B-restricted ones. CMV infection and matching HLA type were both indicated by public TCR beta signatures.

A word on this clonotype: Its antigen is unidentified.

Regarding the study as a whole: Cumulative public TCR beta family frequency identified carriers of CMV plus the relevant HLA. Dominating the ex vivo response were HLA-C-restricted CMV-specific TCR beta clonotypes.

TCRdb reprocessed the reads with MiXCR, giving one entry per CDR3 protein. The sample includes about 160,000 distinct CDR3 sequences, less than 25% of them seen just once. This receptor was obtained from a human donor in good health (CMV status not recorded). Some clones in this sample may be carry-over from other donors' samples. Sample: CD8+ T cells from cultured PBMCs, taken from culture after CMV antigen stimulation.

The CDR3 nucleotides are TGCAGTGCTAGAGATTACAGGGGGCAAACTAATGAAAAACTGTTTTTT. It codes for CSARDYRGQTNEKLFF. The rearrangement uses TRBV20-1 and TRBJ1-4, with 9 bases fitting TRBD1. From germline, CDR1 is DFQATT and CDR2 SNEGSKA (reference sequence). Losses at the gene ends were 0 bases for V and 1 base for J; bases not matched to a gene: 3. The CDR3 runs to 16 residues.